A selection of T cell receptor beta chains follows, all from one sample in a study of CD8 T cells in ankylosing spondylitis. In TCRdb, the 5' RACE reads were re-called with MiXCR into one record per CDR3 protein. The data contain tens of thousands of distinct CDR3 sequences, roughly 2.5% of them singletons. Source material: blood, either unsorted or a sorted T cell fraction (not recorded which). The receptors here all came from a male donor with ankylosing spondylitis or in good health (not recorded which). CDR3s leave out the opening cysteine and the closing phenylalanine or tryptophan.

V	J	CDR3
TRBV9	TRBJ2-1	ASSVEIADYNEQF
TRBV9	TRBJ2-1	ASSVDLGGWNEQF
TRBV9	TRBJ2-3	ASSVGLSATDTQY
TRBV9	TRBJ2-4	ASSAIGTSHIQY
TRBV9	TRBJ2-5	ASSILSVPGETQY
TRBV9	TRBJ2-7	ASSVGVDRADEQY
TRBV9	TRBJ2-1	ASSFRLAGGTYNEQF
TRBV9	TRBJ2-1	ASSVETRGYNEQF
TRBV9	TRBJ2-2	ASSPHQGGTGELF
TRBV9	TRBJ1-2	ASSVQTDYGYT
TRBV9	TRBJ1-1	ASSVLDSKSSEAF
TRBV9	TRBJ2-3	ASSPLSPDTQY
TRBV9	TRBJ2-7	ASSGGLADGQY
TRBV9	TRBJ2-3	ASSVGTPGTDTQY
TRBV9	TRBJ2-2	ASSVSGRGTGELF
TRBV9	TRBJ1-5	ASSAGLGHNQPQH
TRBV9	TRBJ1-6	ASSPTPTGGAGSPLH
TRBV9	TRBJ1-1	ASSVAGRSNTEAF
TRBV9	TRBJ2-4	ASSPQPLRQLAKNIQY
TRBV9	TRBJ2-1	ASTPGAKVDEQF
TRBV9	TRBJ2-1	ASSSWDLGQKQF
TRBV9	TRBJ2-7	ASSPSGGGEQY